Shown below are 5 T cell receptor beta chains from a single sample sequenced in a study of shared clonotypes between healthy human individuals. The method was immunoSEQ multiplex PCR; TCRdb's version includes in-frame clones alone and lacks a portion of them. This sample yields 1.6 million or so clones, of which around 98.5% are seen a single time; over 0.3% belongs to the top ten. The material sequenced was naive CD4+ T cells sorted from blood. As for subset: CD45RA+ positively selected. These receptors all come from a man in his thirties or forties in good health.

Points on this clone: The same CDR3 also results from other DNA sequences found in this sample. The genes are TRBV7-2 and TRBJ2-6, with D hard to call. Per germline, CDR1 SGHTA and CDR2 FQGNSA. The CDR3 spans 15 residues. Trimming removed 3 bases at V and 0 bases at J, with 6 bases between. The CDR3 reads CASSFGHSGANVLTF. CDR3 nucleotide sequence: TGTGCCAGCAGCTTTGGTCACTCTGGGGCCAACGTCCTGACTTTC.

The chain has TRBV9 and TRBJ2-5; 10 positions agree with TRBD1. The CDR3 has 16 amino acids. Germline V lookup: CDR1 SGDLS, CDR2 YYNGEE. With V trimmed by 2 bases and J by 0 bases, 4 bases remained unmatched. CDR3 nucleotide sequence: TGTGCCAGCAGCGTCTGGACAGGGGGTAACCAAGAGACCCAGTACTTC. Translating it yields CASSVWTGGNQETQYF.

This sequence joins TRBV18 and TRBJ1-3; 8 bases line up with TRBD1. Germline trimming cut 4 bases from V and 6 bases from J; bases unmatched to any gene: 5. Germline V gene lookup returns CDR1 KGHSH and CDR2 LQKENI. This CDR3 is 14 amino acids long. The CDR3, as DNA: TGTGCCAGCTCACACGGGACAGGACAAAACACCATATATTTT. This encodes CASSHGTGQNTIYF. Variable domain in full (rest from reference TRBV18 and TRBJ1-3): NAGVMQNPRHLVRRRGQEARLRCSPMKGHSHVYWYRQLPEEGLKFMVYLQKENIIDESGMPKERFSAEFPKEGPSILRIQQVVRGDSAAYFCASSHGTGQNTIYFGEGSWLTVV.

The chain recombines TRBV7-9 with TRBJ2-1, with D perhaps matching TRBD2 (6 bases). Between the trimmed V and J ends, which lost 6 bases and 3 bases, there was a span of 15 bases. CDR1 is SEHNR, CDR2 FQNEAQ, per germline (reference sequence). The CDR3 is made up of 15 amino acids. CDR3 bases: TGTGCCAGCAGAAATGTTCCCGGGAGCTACAATGAGCAGTTCTTC. Translation: CASRNVPGSYNEQFF.

As concerns this clone: Other DNA variants within this sample encode the same CDR3. V usage is TRBV5-4 and J usage is TRBJ2-3, with D unclear. Germline loops: CDR1 SGHNT, CDR2 YYREEE (reference sequence). The CDR3 totals 12 residues. Trimming took off 4 bases at V and 0 bases at J, with 3 bases between the two ends. CDR3 bases: TGTGCCAGCAGCCGGAGCACAGATACGCAGTATTTT. Translated, it gives CASSRSTDTQYF. The variable domain in full, completed from reference TRBV5-4 and TRBJ2-3, reads ETGVTQSPTHLIKTRGQQVTLRCSSQSGHNTVSWYQQALGQGPQFIFQYYREEENGRGNFPPRFSGLQFPNYSSELNVNALELDDSALYLCASSRSTDTQYFGPGTRLTVL.